This T cell receptor beta chain is from a study of cytomegalovirus exposure and HLA in healthy donors. The PCR made use of 60 Vbeta and 13 Jbeta primers. Generated by immunoSEQ multiplex PCR, the TCRdb table keeps only in-frame clones and is missing some. Among over 85,000 clones listed, 70% to 90% were seen once. V shed 5 bases, J shed 4 bases, and the junction held 7 bases outside the gene matches. The length of the CDR3 is 14 residues. Germline-derived CDR1 and CDR2 are PRHDT and FYEKMQ (reference sequence). The sequence was obtained from a man aged 40-55 years in good health and CMV-seronegative. The genes are TRBV13 and TRBJ1-2; TRBD1 aligns across 7 bases. What was sequenced was PBMCs. CDR3 nucleotides: TGTGCCAGCAGCCCTTCGACAGGGCCCTATGGCTACACCTTC. It codes for CASSPSTGPYGYTF. Combining the CDR3 with reference TRBV13 and TRBJ1-2 gives the whole variable domain AAGVIQSPRHLIKEKRETATLKCYPIPRHDTVYWYQQGPGQDPQFLISFYEKMQSDKGSIPDRFSAQQFSDYHSELNMSSLELGDSALYFCASSPSTGPYGYTFGSGTRLTVV.